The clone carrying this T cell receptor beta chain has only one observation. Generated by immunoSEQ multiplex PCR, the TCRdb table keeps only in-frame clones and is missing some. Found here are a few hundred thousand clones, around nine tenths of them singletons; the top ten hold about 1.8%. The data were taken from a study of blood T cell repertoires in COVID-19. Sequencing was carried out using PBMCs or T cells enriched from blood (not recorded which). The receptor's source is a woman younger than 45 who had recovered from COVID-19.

CDR3 sequence reads: CASSPGQGGYEQYF. CDR3 bases: TGTGCCAGCAGTCCGGGACAGGGCGGCTACGAGCAGTACTTC. J is TRBJ2-7 and V is TRBV27; 9 bases map to TRBD1. The CDR3 has 14 amino acids. After removal of 5 bases from V and 3 bases from J, the junction contained 5 bases not matched to a gene. In germline, CDR1 is MNHEY, CDR2 SMNVEV (reference sequence).